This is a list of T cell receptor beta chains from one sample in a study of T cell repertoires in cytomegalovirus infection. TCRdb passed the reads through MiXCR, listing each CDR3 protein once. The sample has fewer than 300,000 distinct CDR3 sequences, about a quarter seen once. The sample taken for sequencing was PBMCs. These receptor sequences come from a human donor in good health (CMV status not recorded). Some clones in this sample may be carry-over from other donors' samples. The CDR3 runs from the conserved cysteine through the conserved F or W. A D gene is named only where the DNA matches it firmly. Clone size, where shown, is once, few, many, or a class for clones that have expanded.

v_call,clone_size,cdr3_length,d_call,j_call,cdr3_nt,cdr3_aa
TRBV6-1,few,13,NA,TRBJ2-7,TGTGCCAGCAGTCCAGGCGGGGACTACGAGCAGTACTTC,CASSPGGDYEQYF
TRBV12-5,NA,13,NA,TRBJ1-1,TGTGCTAGTGGGCTACGGACGAACACTGAAGCTTTCTTT,CASGLRTNTEAFF
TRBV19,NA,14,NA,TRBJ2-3,TGTGCCAGTAGTACCGGAGCCTACACAGATACGCAGTATTTT,CASSTGAYTDTQYF
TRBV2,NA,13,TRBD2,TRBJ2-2,TGTGCCAGCAGCCAGACTAGCGGCGGGGAGCTGTTTTTT,CASSQTSGGELFF
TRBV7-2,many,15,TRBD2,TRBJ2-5,TGTGCCAGCAGTTCGACTAGCGGATTACAAGAGACCCAGTACTTC,CASSSTSGLQETQYF
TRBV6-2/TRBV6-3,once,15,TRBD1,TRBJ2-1,TGTGCCAGCAGTCCGGGACAGGGGGTTATCGATGAGCAGTTCTTC,CASSPGQGVIDEQFF
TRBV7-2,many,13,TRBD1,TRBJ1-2,TGTGCCAGCAGCGACAGGGGCTTGGCTGGCTACACCTTC,CASSDRGLAGYTF
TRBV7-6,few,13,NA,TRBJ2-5,TGTGCTAGCAGCGCCGTGCACCAAGAGACCCAGTACTTC,CASSAVHQETQYF
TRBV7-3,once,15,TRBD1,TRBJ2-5,TGTGCCAGCAGCTTAACTGCAGGGGGCGTGGAGACCCAGTACTTC,CASSLTAGGVETQYF
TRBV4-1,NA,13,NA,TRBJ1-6,TGCGCCAGCAGCCAAGTCGGGGATTCACCCCTCCACTTT,CASSQVGDSPLHF
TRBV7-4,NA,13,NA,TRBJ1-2,TGTGCCAGCAGCCCGACAGATATCTATGGCTACACCTTC,CASSPTDIYGYTF
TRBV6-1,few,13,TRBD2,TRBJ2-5,TGTGCCAGCAGTTTGACTAGCTGGGAGACCCAGTACTTC,CASSLTSWETQYF
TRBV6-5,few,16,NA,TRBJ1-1,TGTGCCAGCAGTTACACAGGGCGGGGCTCCCACACTGAAGCTTTCTTT,CASSYTGRGSHTEAFF
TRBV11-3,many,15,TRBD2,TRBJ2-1,TGTGCCAGCAGCTTAGACAGCGGGGGGCCGAATGAGCAGTTCTTC,CASSLDSGGPNEQFF
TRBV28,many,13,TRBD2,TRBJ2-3,TGTGCCGGCGGGGGTCCTAGCACAGATACGCAGTATTTT,CAGGGPSTDTQYF
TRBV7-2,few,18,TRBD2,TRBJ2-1,TGTGCCAGCAGCTTAGTTTCGCGGTCTAGCGGGAGGGCCGGCGAGCAGTTCTTC,CASSLVSRSSGRAGEQFF
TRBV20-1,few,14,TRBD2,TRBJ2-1,TGCAGTGCCCCTCGGACTAGCGGTCACAATGAGCAGTTCTTC,CSAPRTSGHNEQFF
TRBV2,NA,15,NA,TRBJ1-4,TGTGCCAGCAGTGTCGGGGGACTGATTAATGAAAAACTGTTTTTT,CASSVGGLINEKLFF
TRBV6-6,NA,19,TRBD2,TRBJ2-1,TGTGCCAGCACCCCTGACCCGGGACTAGCGGGAGGGCTCTTCAATGAGCAGTTCTTC,CASTPDPGLAGGLFNEQFF
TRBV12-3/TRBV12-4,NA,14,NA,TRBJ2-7,TGTGCCAGCAGTTTGGGCGGGGTAGATGACGAGCAGTACTTC,CASSLGGVDDEQYF
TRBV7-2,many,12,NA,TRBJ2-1,TGTGCCAGCAGCTTAGTGACTAATGAGCAGTTCTTC,CASSLVTNEQFF
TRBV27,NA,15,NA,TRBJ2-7,TGTGCCAGCAGTTTCTCAGTAGGCTCAGTGGGCGAGCAGTACTTC,CASSFSVGSVGEQYF
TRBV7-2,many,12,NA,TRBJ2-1,TGTGCCAGCAGCCTCGGGGCCTCGGAGCAGTTCTTC,CASSLGASEQFF
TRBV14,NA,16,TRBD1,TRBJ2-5,TGTGCCAGCAGCCGCCTCCGGGACAGATTCGCGCAGACCCAGTACTTC,CASSRLRDRFAQTQYF
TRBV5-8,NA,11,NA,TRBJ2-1,TGTGCCAGCAGCCCGACTAGGTCGCAGTTCTTC,CASSPTRSQFF
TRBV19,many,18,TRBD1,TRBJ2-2,TGTGCCAGCCGCAGGGCAAGGGGGCATCGGGGAAACACCGGGGAGCTGTTTTTT,CASRRARGHRGNTGELFF
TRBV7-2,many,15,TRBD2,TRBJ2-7,TGTGCCAGCAGTCGTCAGACTAGCGCTTCCTACGAGCAGTACTTC,CASSRQTSASYEQYF
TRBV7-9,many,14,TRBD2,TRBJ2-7,TGTGCCAGCAGCCCACGCGGGGGAGTACGCGAGCAGTACTTC,CASSPRGGVREQYF
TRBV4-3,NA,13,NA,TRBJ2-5,TGCGCCAGCAGCCAAGTTATGGGAGATAGCCAGTACTTC,CASSQVMGDSQYF
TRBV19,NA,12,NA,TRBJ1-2,TGTGCCAGTAAGGGAGGGGATGAGGGCTACACCTTC,CASKGGDEGYTF
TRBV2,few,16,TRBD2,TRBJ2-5,TGTGCCAGCAGTGAAGGTAGCGGGGGGACCCAAGAGACCCAGTACTTC,CASSEGSGGTQETQYF